This is a list of T cell receptor beta chains from one sample in a study of graft-versus-host responses after intestinal transplantation. Assay: immunoSEQ multiplex PCR; the TCRdb copy retains only in-frame clones and omits some. The table lists approximately 77,000 clones, less than 90% of them singletons. Their antigen targets remain unknown. The sequenced sample was unstimulated CD4+ T cells sorted from spleen or lymph node cells, obtained before intestinal transplant. Receptors were obtained from a human donor who received an intestinal transplant. CDR3s include the opening cysteine and the closing phenylalanine or tryptophan. Fields, in order: clone size, V gene, J gene, D gene, CDR3 protein, CDR3 DNA. A D gene is named only where the DNA matches it firmly. Rows may omit the clone size; those that give it use once, few, many or a size class.

clone_size: .; v_call: TRBV7-6; j_call: TRBJ2-2; d_call: TRBD1; cdr3_aa: CASRPTGSGELFF; cdr3_nt: TGTGCCAGCAGACCGACAGGGTCCGGGGAGCTGTTTTTT
clone_size: few; v_call: TRBV19; j_call: TRBJ1-4; d_call: .; cdr3_aa: CASSRVGEKLFF; cdr3_nt: TGTGCCAGTAGCAGGGTGGGAGAAAAACTGTTTTTT
clone_size: .; v_call: TRBV7-3; j_call: TRBJ1-1; d_call: .; cdr3_aa: CASSLKSGTEAFF; cdr3_nt: TGTGCCAGCAGCTTAAAGTCGGGGACTGAAGCTTTCTTT
clone_size: once; v_call: TRBV9; j_call: TRBJ2-3; d_call: .; cdr3_aa: CASSANRGTDTQYF; cdr3_nt: TGTGCCAGCAGCGCGAACAGGGGCACAGATACGCAGTATTTT
clone_size: .; v_call: TRBV7-3; j_call: TRBJ1-4; d_call: .; cdr3_aa: CASSAGREKLFF; cdr3_nt: TGTGCCAGCAGCGCCGGGAGGGAAAAACTGTTTTTT
clone_size: .; v_call: TRBV4-1; j_call: TRBJ2-2; d_call: TRBD2; cdr3_aa: CASSQGTSGSLGELFF; cdr3_nt: TGCGCCAGCAGCCAAGGGACTAGCGGGAGTCTTGGGGAGCTGTTTTTT
clone_size: .; v_call: TRBV6-1; j_call: TRBJ2-7; d_call: .; cdr3_aa: CASSPRGPYEQYF; cdr3_nt: TGTGCCAGCAGTCCCAGGGGACCCTACGAGCAGTACTTC
clone_size: .; v_call: TRBV18; j_call: TRBJ2-3; d_call: TRBD1; cdr3_aa: CASSGTVSTDTQYF; cdr3_nt: TGTGCCAGCTCGGGGACAGTAAGCACAGATACGCAGTATTTT
clone_size: .; v_call: TRBV6-1; j_call: TRBJ1-1; d_call: .; cdr3_aa: CASSPRADTEAFF; cdr3_nt: TGTGCCAGCAGTCCTAGAGCGGACACTGAAGCTTTCTTT
clone_size: .; v_call: TRBV6-5; j_call: TRBJ1-2; d_call: .; cdr3_aa: CASSYSMGATPTGYTF; cdr3_nt: TGTGCCAGCAGTTACTCGATGGGGGCCACCCCAACTGGCTACACCTTC
clone_size: .; v_call: TRBV9; j_call: TRBJ2-7; d_call: .; cdr3_aa: CASSVGLPGDEQYF; cdr3_nt: TGTGCCAGCAGCGTCGGACTCCCAGGAGACGAGCAGTACTTC
clone_size: .; v_call: TRBV19; j_call: TRBJ1-5; d_call: TRBD1; cdr3_aa: CASSPRQGASNQPQHF; cdr3_nt: TGTGCCAGTAGTCCCAGACAGGGGGCGAGCAATCAGCCCCAGCATTTT
clone_size: .; v_call: TRBV27; j_call: TRBJ2-7; d_call: .; cdr3_aa: CASSNRYEQYF; cdr3_nt: TGTGCCAGCAGCAACAGGTACGAGCAGTACTTC
clone_size: .; v_call: TRBV6-5; j_call: TRBJ1-2; d_call: TRBD1; cdr3_aa: CASSRYRQGPGGYTF; cdr3_nt: TGTGCCAGCAGCCGCTACCGACAGGGACCTGGGGGCTACACCTTC
clone_size: .; v_call: TRBV6-1; j_call: TRBJ1-1; d_call: TRBD1; cdr3_aa: CASSPGGSTEAFF; cdr3_nt: TGTGCCAGCAGCCCAGGGGGTAGCACTGAAGCTTTCTTT
clone_size: .; v_call: TRBV2; j_call: TRBJ2-2; d_call: TRBD2; cdr3_aa: CASSDWRGGLPGELFF; cdr3_nt: TGTGCCAGCAGTGACTGGCGGGGGGGCCTCCCCGGGGAGCTGTTTTTT
clone_size: .; v_call: TRBV10-3; j_call: TRBJ2-7; d_call: .; cdr3_aa: CAISSPAAPPYEQYF; cdr3_nt: TGTGCCATCAGTTCCCCAGCGGCACCCCCCTACGAGCAGTACTTC
clone_size: .; v_call: TRBV5-4; j_call: TRBJ2-1; d_call: .; cdr3_aa: CASSLVASSYNEQFF; cdr3_nt: TGTGCCAGCAGCTTAGTTGCTAGCTCCTACAATGAGCAGTTCTTC
clone_size: .; v_call: TRBV20-1; j_call: TRBJ2-1; d_call: TRBD2; cdr3_aa: CSAGSGTGQFF; cdr3_nt: TGCAGTGCCGGGAGCGGGACGGGGCAGTTCTTC
clone_size: .; v_call: TRBV9; j_call: TRBJ2-1; d_call: TRBD1; cdr3_aa: CASSSPRGGQGPANEQFF; cdr3_nt: TGTGCCAGCAGCTCCCCCCGTGGGGGACAGGGGCCCGCCAATGAGCAGTTCTTC
clone_size: .; v_call: TRBV6-1; j_call: TRBJ1-1; d_call: .; cdr3_aa: CASSEEYGLSGNAFF; cdr3_nt: TGTGCCAGCAGTGAAGAGTACGGACTATCAGGGAATGCTTTCTTT
clone_size: .; v_call: TRBV27; j_call: TRBJ1-2; d_call: .; cdr3_aa: CASSLGQGYGYTF; cdr3_nt: TGTGCCAGCAGTTTAGGGCAGGGCTATGGCTACACCTTC
clone_size: .; v_call: TRBV9; j_call: TRBJ1-1; d_call: .; cdr3_aa: CASSVGGGLNTEAFF; cdr3_nt: TGTGCCAGCAGCGTAGGGGGAGGATTGAACACTGAAGCTTTCTTT
clone_size: .; v_call: TRBV7-2; j_call: TRBJ2-1; d_call: .; cdr3_aa: CASSLGLADYNEQFF; cdr3_nt: TGTGCCAGCAGCTTAGGTCTAGCCGATTACAATGAGCAGTTCTTC
clone_size: .; v_call: TRBV18; j_call: TRBJ1-3; d_call: .; cdr3_aa: CASSPPGTTGNTIYF; cdr3_nt: TGTGCCAGCTCACCACCCGGGACAACTGGAAACACCATATATTTT
clone_size: .; v_call: TRBV6-1; j_call: TRBJ2-1; d_call: .; cdr3_aa: CASSGTNYNEQFF; cdr3_nt: TGTGCCAGCAGTGGGACTAACTACAATGAGCAGTTCTTC
clone_size: .; v_call: TRBV2; j_call: TRBJ2-1; d_call: TRBD2; cdr3_aa: CASSSQLAGGGNEQFF; cdr3_nt: TGTGCCAGCAGTTCCCAACTAGCGGGAGGCGGTAATGAGCAGTTCTTC
clone_size: .; v_call: TRBV27; j_call: TRBJ1-2; d_call: .; cdr3_aa: CASSSGRDGYTF; cdr3_nt: TGTGCCAGCAGTTCAGGGAGGGATGGCTACACCTTC
clone_size: .; v_call: TRBV19; j_call: TRBJ2-3; d_call: .; cdr3_aa: CASKMSGAGNTQYF; cdr3_nt: TGTGCCAGTAAGATGAGCGGTGCAGGAAATACGCAGTATTTT
clone_size: .; v_call: TRBV7-8; j_call: TRBJ2-7; d_call: TRBD1; cdr3_aa: CASSTTRPGQGTKQYF; cdr3_nt: TGTGCCAGCAGCACAACCCGCCCGGGACAGGGTACCAAGCAGTACTTC
clone_size: once; v_call: TRBV16; j_call: TRBJ1-5; d_call: .; cdr3_aa: CASSRVLAGTPSYKPQHF; cdr3_nt: TGTGCCAGCAGCCGTGTATTAGCAGGGACACCGAGTTACAAGCCCCAGCATTTT
clone_size: .; v_call: TRBV5-1; j_call: TRBJ1-6; d_call: TRBD1; cdr3_aa: CASSLSRGVSPLHF; cdr3_nt: TGCGCCAGCAGCTTGTCCAGGGGGGTTTCACCCCTCCACTTT
clone_size: .; v_call: TRBV11-2; j_call: TRBJ1-3; d_call: .; cdr3_aa: CASSSRLGPGNTIYF; cdr3_nt: TGTGCCAGCAGCTCGCGACTGGGGCCCGGAAACACCATATATTTT
clone_size: .; v_call: TRBV6-1; j_call: TRBJ2-7; d_call: TRBD2; cdr3_aa: CASSAGGPSEQYF; cdr3_nt: TGTGCCAGCAGTGCGGGGGGGCCGAGTGAGCAGTACTTC
clone_size: .; v_call: TRBV7-2; j_call: TRBJ1-1; d_call: .; cdr3_aa: CASSLNLGDTEAFF; cdr3_nt: TGTGCCAGCAGCTTGAACCTAGGGGACACTGAAGCTTTCTTT
clone_size: .; v_call: TRBV15; j_call: TRBJ2-7; d_call: .; cdr3_aa: CATSRDGGIYEQYF; cdr3_nt: TGTGCCACCAGCAGAGACGGAGGGATCTACGAGCAGTACTTC
clone_size: .; v_call: TRBV7-7; j_call: TRBJ2-3; d_call: .; cdr3_aa: CASSLDYGDTQYF; cdr3_nt: TGTGCTAGCAGCTTAGACTACGGAGATACGCAGTATTTT
clone_size: .; v_call: TRBV27; j_call: TRBJ2-7; d_call: .; cdr3_aa: CASSFPRTLYEQYF; cdr3_nt: TGTGCCAGCAGTTTTCCCAGAACCCTCTACGAGCAGTACTTC
clone_size: .; v_call: TRBV28; j_call: TRBJ2-1; d_call: .; cdr3_aa: CASRLQGEGNNEQFF; cdr3_nt: TGTGCCAGCAGGCTACAGGGCGAAGGGAACAATGAGCAGTTCTTC
clone_size: .; v_call: TRBV19; j_call: TRBJ2-4; d_call: TRBD2; cdr3_aa: CASGTSGRLAKNIQYF; cdr3_nt: TGTGCCAGCGGGACTAGCGGGAGGTTAGCCAAAAACATTCAGTACTTC
clone_size: .; v_call: TRBV29-1; j_call: TRBJ1-1; d_call: .; cdr3_aa: CSVGAGAMGTEAFF; cdr3_nt: TGCAGCGTTGGGGCGGGGGCAATGGGCACTGAAGCTTTCTTT
clone_size: .; v_call: TRBV19; j_call: TRBJ1-4; d_call: TRBD1; cdr3_aa: CASSTRTGGNEKLFF; cdr3_nt: TGTGCCAGTAGTACCAGGACAGGGGGAAATGAAAAACTGTTTTTT
clone_size: few; v_call: TRBV7-9; j_call: TRBJ1-2; d_call: TRBD1; cdr3_aa: CASSLGATGDDGYTF; cdr3_nt: TGTGCCAGCAGCCTAGGTGCGACAGGGGACGATGGCTACACCTTC
clone_size: .; v_call: TRBV6-1; j_call: TRBJ2-1; d_call: TRBD1; cdr3_aa: CASSRDRDNEQFF; cdr3_nt: TGTGCCAGCAGTCGAGACAGGGACAATGAGCAGTTCTTC
clone_size: .; v_call: TRBV29-1; j_call: TRBJ1-1; d_call: TRBD1; cdr3_aa: CSVEQGAGNTEAFF; cdr3_nt: TGCAGCGTAGAACAGGGGGCCGGGAACACTGAAGCTTTCTTT
clone_size: .; v_call: TRBV29-1; j_call: TRBJ1-2; d_call: TRBD1; cdr3_aa: CSVAGGPYYGYTF; cdr3_nt: TGCAGCGTTGCAGGGGGCCCCTACTATGGCTACACCTTC
clone_size: .; v_call: TRBV6-6; j_call: TRBJ2-5; d_call: .; cdr3_aa: CASSPPDGHAGETQYF; cdr3_nt: TGTGCCAGCAGCCCCCCGGACGGACATGCGGGGGAGACCCAGTACTTC
clone_size: .; v_call: TRBV7-9; j_call: TRBJ2-3; d_call: TRBD2; cdr3_aa: CASSLLAGGPDTQYF; cdr3_nt: TGTGCCAGCAGCTTATTAGCGGGGGGGCCAGATACGCAGTATTTT
clone_size: .; v_call: TRBV6-5; j_call: TRBJ1-2; d_call: .; cdr3_aa: CASSYSARALYGYTF; cdr3_nt: TGTGCCAGCAGTTACTCGGCCAGGGCCCTCTATGGCTACACCTTC